These 12 T cell receptor beta chains share one sample of origin, sequenced in a study of CD4 T cells in relation to SARS-CoV-2 and coronaviruses. Their cognate antigens are unknown. Libraries were prepared by immunoSEQ multiplex PCR; TCRdb keeps only in-frame clonotypes and omits some of them. The data show about 43,000 clones, with about 80% seen just once and approximately 1.5% held by the top ten. Sequencing used naive CD4+ T cells from PBMCs, cultured in vitro. Indicated subset: naive CD4+ T cells isolated by negative enrichment. The receptors shown here come from an adult with COVID-19.

The chain recombines TRBV25-1 with TRBJ2-3, with a weak D call TRBD1 (6 bases). This CDR3 spans 15 amino acids. Germline lookup yields CDR1 MGHDK and CDR2 SYGVNS. V gave up 5 bases and J gave up 4 bases, with 16 bases separating them. The CDR3 bases are TGTGCCAGCAGTACTACAGGGATAGGGGCAGATACGCAGTATTTT. Its translation: CASSTTGIGADTQYF.

This chain connects TRBV6-5 to TRBJ2-3, with D possibly being TRBD1 (5 bases). The V and J ends lost 0 bases and 1 base respectively, with 5 bases between them. The length of the CDR3 is 14 residues. Germline CDR1 reads MNHEY; CDR2 reads SVGAGI. DNA of the CDR3: TGTGCCAGCAGTTACTCGACAGGCACAGATACGCAGTATTTT. Translation gives CASSYSTGTDTQYF.

The V call is TRBV21-1, the J call TRBJ2-4; the table's TRBD2 call for D was not verified on the DNA. TRBV21-1 is classified as a pseudogene. There are 15 residues in the CDR3. CDR3 bases: TGTGCCAGCAGCCCCGACGGCGGGAGGAAAAACATTCAGTACTTC. Translating it yields CASSPDGGRKNIQYF.

This clone has just a few counts. This chain joins TRBV6-5 and TRBJ2-7, with D uncertain. The germline V gene has CDR1 MNHEY and CDR2 SVGAGI. There are 14 residues in the CDR3. Trimming took 8 bases from V and 1 from J, leaving 15 bases between them. The CDR3 DNA follows: TGTGCCAGCTGGGGTGAAGGGTTATCCTACGAGCAGTACTTC. Encoded protein: CASWGEGLSYEQYF.

Remarks on this clone: Mismatch with germline at one junction end may stem from a read error. This sequence joins TRBV10-1 and TRBJ2-1, with 9 bases matching TRBD1. This CDR3 is 16 amino acids long. Germline V gene lookup returns CDR1 WNHNN and CDR2 SYGVQD (reference sequence). The CDR3 reads CASSKSRDRAGNEQFF. CDR3 coding DNA: TGCGCCAGCAGTAAGTCCCGGGACAGGGCAGGTAATGAGCAGTTCTTC.

CDR3 in DNA: TGTGCCATCAGTGAGTCGCTCCAACCCCAAGAGACCCAGTACTTC. It yields the protein CAISESLQPQETQYF. The chain combines TRBV10-3 with TRBJ2-5; no reliable D call. This CDR3 comprises 15 residues. CDR1 is ENHRY and CDR2 is SYGVKD in the germline V gene. V lost 0 bases and J 1 base, leaving 9 bases between the germline ends.

V is TRBV20-1 and J is TRBJ2-5; D gene unclear. CDR1 and CDR2 (germline): DFQATT, SNEGSKA (reference sequence). Between the trimmed V and J ends, which lost 5 bases and 3 bases, there was a span of 4 bases. CDR3 size: 10 residues. CDR3 residues: CSALEETQYF. In nucleotides, the CDR3 is TGCAGTGCTCTCGAAGAGACCCAGTACTTC.

The chain joins TRBV7-9 to TRBJ1-3; 7 bases map to TRBD1. Germline V CDR1 and CDR2: SEHNR, FQNEAQ (reference sequence). The CDR3 is made up of 14 amino acids. Unmatched junction bases numbered 8, after V lost 5 bases and J lost 7 bases. The CDR3 DNA reads TGTGCCAGCAGCATACAGGGGCACCGGAACACCATATATTTT. Amino acids: CASSIQGHRNTIYF.

The rearrangement joins TRBV7-2 to TRBJ2-3; possible D gene TRBD1, 5 bases. The germline V gene encodes CDR1 SGHTA and CDR2 FQGNSA. The germline V and J ends were trimmed by 2 bases and 0 bases, with 12 bases remaining between them. The CDR3 contains 16 residues. This CDR3 is CASSLRQPVSTDTQYF. The CDR3 DNA follows: TGTGCCAGCAGCTTAAGACAGCCAGTCAGCACAGATACGCAGTATTTT.

The sample holds one count of this clone. This sequence joins TRBV11-1 and TRBJ2-2; 12 bases match TRBD2. Germline values: CDR1 SGHAT, CDR2 FQDESV (reference sequence). CDR3 length: 16 amino acids. Losses at the gene ends were 3 bases for V and 7 bases for J; bases not matched to a gene: 6. DNA for the CDR3: TGTGCCAGCAGCTTGACTAGCGGGAGTAGGATCGGGGAGCTGTTTTTT. Its protein product is CASSLTSGSRIGELFF.

The chain recombines TRBV5-1 with TRBJ2-7; TRBD2 matches at 10 bases. The CDR3 extends over 19 amino acids. V gave up 5 bases and J gave up 1 base; unmatched junction bases: 18. Germline V gene lookup returns CDR1 SGHRS and CDR2 YFSETQ. The CDR3 DNA sequence: TGCGCCAGCAGTAGGACCCTAGCGGGAGTTAATTTTGGGTCCTACGAGCAGTACTTC. The encoded protein is CASSRTLAGVNFGSYEQYF.

The chain employs TRBV7-2 and TRBJ2-5; 7 positions agree with TRBD2. Looked up from germline, CDR1 is SGHTA and CDR2 is FQGNSA. J was trimmed by 5 bases and V by 4 bases; bases with no gene match: 4. CDR3 length: 13 residues. CDR3 in DNA: TGTGCCAGCAGCTGGGCTAGCGGCGAGACCCAGTACTTC. Translated: CASSWASGETQYF. The full variable domain, its missing parts supplied by reference TRBV7-2 and TRBJ2-5, is GAGVSQSPSNKVTEKGKDVELRCDPISGHTALYWYRQSLGQGLEFLIYFQGNSAPDKSGLPSDRFSAERTGGSVSTLTIQRTQQEDSAVYLCASSWASGETQYFGPGTRLLVL.